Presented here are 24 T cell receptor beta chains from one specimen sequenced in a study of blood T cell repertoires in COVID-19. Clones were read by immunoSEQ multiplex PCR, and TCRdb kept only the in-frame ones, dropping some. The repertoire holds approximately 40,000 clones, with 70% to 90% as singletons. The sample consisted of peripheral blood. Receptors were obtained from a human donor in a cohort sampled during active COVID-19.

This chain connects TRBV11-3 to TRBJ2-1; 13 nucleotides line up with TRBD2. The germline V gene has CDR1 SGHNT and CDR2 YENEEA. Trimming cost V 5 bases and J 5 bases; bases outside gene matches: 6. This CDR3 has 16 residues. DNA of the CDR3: TGTGCCAGCAGCGTATCGACTAGCGGGAGGAACAATGAGCAGTTCTTC. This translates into CASSVSTSGRNNEQFF.

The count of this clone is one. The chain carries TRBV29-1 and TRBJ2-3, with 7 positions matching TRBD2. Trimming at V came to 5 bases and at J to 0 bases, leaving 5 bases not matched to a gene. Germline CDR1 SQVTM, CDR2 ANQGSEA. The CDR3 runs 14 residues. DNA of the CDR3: TGCAGCGTTTTAGCGGGTTCTAGCACAGATACGCAGTATTTT. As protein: CSVLAGSSTDTQYF.

The CDR3 region is CATTTSTDTQYF. CDR3 sequence (DNA): TGTGCCACCACGACTAGCACAGATACGCAGTATTTT. The chain recombines TRBV12-3 or TRBV12-4 with TRBJ2-3; D uncertain. V was clipped by 10 bases and J by 0 bases, with 8 bases between them. CDR3 length: 12 amino acids.

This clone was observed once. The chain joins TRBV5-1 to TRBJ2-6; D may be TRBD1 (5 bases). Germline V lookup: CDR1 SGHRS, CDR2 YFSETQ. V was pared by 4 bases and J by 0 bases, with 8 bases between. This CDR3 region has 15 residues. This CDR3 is CASSPQGSGANVLTF. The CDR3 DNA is TGCGCCAGCAGCCCCCAGGGCTCTGGGGCCAACGTCCTGACTTTC.

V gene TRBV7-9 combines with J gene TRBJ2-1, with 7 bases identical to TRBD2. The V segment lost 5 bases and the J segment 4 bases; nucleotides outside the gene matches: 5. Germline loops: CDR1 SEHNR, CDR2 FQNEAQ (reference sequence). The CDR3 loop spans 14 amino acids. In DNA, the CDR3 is TGTGCCAGCAGCACGGGGGGTCTTTACAATGAGCAGTTCTTC. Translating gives CASSTGGLYNEQFF.

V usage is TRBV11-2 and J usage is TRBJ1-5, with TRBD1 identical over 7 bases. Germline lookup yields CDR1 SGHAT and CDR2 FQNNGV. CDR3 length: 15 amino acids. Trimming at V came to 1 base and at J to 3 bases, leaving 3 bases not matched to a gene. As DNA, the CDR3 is TGTGCCAGCAGCTTAGCCAGGGGGGACAATCAGCCCCAGCATTTT. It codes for CASSLARGDNQPQHF.

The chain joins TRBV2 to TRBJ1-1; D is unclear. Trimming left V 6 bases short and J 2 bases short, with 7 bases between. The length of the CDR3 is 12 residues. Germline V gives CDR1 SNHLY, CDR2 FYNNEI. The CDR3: CASRDTNTEAFF. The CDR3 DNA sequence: TGTGCCAGCAGAGACACCAACACTGAAGCTTTCTTT.

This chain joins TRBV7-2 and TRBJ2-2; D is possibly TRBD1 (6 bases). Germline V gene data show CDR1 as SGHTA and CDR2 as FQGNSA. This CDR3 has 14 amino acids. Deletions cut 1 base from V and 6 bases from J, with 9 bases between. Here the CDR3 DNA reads TGTGCCAGCAGCTTAGACAGGGTCGCCGGGGAGCTGTTTTTT. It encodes CASSLDRVAGELFF. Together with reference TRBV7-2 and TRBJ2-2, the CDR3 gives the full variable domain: GAGVSQSPSNKVTEKGKDVELRCDPISGHTALYWYRQSLGQGLEFLIYFQGNSAPDKSGLPSDRFSAERTGGSVSTLTIQRTQQEDSAVYLCASSLDRVAGELFFGEGSRLTVL.

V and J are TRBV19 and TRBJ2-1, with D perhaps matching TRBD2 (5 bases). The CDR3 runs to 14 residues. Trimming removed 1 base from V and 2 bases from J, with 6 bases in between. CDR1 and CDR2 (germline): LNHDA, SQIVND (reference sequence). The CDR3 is CASSIGTAYNEQFF. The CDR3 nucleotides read TGTGCCAGTAGTATAGGGACTGCCTACAATGAGCAGTTCTTC.

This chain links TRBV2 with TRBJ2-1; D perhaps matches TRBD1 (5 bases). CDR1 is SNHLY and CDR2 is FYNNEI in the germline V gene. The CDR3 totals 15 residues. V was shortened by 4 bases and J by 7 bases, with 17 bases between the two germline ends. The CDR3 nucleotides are TGTGCCAGCAGTGGACTTGGGGCTAGGGCGAATGAGCAGTTCTTC. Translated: CASSGLGARANEQFF.

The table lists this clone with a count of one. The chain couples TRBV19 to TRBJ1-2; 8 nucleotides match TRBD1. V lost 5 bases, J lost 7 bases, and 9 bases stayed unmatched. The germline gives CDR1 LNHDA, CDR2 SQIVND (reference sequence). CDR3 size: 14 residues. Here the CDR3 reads CASSPGRGRFGYTF. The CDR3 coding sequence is TGTGCCAGTAGTCCGGGCAGGGGGCGTTTTGGCTACACCTTC.

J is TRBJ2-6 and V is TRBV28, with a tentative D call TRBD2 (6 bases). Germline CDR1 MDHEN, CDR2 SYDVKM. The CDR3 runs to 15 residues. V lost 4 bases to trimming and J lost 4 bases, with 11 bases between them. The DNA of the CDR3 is TGTGCCAGCAGTTCACGGGGGATGGGGGCCAACGTCCTGACTTTC. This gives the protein CASSSRGMGANVLTF.

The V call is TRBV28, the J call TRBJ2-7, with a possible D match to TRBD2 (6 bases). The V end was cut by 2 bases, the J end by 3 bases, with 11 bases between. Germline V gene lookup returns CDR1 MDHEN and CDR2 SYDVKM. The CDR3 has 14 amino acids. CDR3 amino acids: CASSLPEGLYEQYF. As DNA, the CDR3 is TGTGCCAGCAGTTTACCGGAGGGACTCTACGAGCAGTACTTC.

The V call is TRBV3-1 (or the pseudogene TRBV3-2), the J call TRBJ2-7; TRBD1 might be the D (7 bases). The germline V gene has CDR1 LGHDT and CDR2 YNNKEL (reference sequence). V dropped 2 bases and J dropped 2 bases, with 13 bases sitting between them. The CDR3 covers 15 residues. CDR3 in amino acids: CASSQQGGVAYEQYF. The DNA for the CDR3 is TGTGCCAGCAGCCAACAGGGGGGCGTGGCCTACGAGCAGTACTTC.

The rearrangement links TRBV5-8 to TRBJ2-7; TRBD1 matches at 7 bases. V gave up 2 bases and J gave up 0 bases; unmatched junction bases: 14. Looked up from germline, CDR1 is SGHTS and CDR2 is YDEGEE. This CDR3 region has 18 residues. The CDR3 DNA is TGTGCCAGCAGCTTTGATGTTGAAGTGACAGGGAGCTCCTACGAGCAGTACTTC. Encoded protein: CASSFDVEVTGSSYEQYF.

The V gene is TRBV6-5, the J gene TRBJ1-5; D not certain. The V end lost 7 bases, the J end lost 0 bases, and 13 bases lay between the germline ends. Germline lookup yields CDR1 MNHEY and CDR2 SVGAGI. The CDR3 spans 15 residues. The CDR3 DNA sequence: TGTGCCAGCAACCTGGAGTGGAATAGCAATCAGCCCCAGCATTTT. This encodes CASNLEWNSNQPQHF.

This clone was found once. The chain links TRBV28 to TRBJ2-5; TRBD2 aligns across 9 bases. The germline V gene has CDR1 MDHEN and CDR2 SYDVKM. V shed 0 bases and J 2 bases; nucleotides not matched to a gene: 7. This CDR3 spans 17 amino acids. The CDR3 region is CASSLWGASGAQETQYF. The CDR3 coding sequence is TGTGCCAGCAGTTTATGGGGTGCTAGCGGGGCTCAAGAGACCCAGTACTTC.

The CDR3 sequence: CATSKAGYGYTF. CDR3 bases: TGTGCCACCAGCAAGGCGGGCTATGGCTACACCTTC. The gene calls are TRBV15 and TRBJ1-2; D gene unclear. This CDR3 has 12 amino acids. The germline V gene encodes CDR1 LNHNV and CDR2 YYDKDF (reference sequence). The V end lost 4 bases, the J end lost 4 bases, and 7 bases lay between the germline ends. Complete variable domain (other parts from reference TRBV15 and TRBJ1-2): DAMVIQNPRYQVTQFGKPVTLSCSQTLNHNVMYWYQQKSSQAPKLLFHYYDKDFNNEADTPDNFQSRRPNTSFCFLDIRSPGLGDTAMYLCATSKAGYGYTFGSGTRLTVV.

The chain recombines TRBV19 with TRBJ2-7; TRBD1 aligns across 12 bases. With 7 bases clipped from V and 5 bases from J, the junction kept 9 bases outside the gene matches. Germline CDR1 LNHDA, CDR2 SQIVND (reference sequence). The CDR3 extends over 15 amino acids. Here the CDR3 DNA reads TGTGCCAGTACCGGGACAGGGGGCGCGTACAACGAGCAGTACTTC. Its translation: CASTGTGGAYNEQYF.

CDR3 amino acids: CASSLESTGTDTQYF. The CDR3 DNA sequence: TGTGCCAGCAGCTTAGAATCTACAGGGACGGATACGCAGTATTTT. The rearrangement joins TRBV11-3 to TRBJ2-3; TRBD1 is a possible D gene (6 bases). With 0 bases removed from V and 6 bases from J, the gap between germline ends came to 13 bases. The CDR3 runs to 15 residues. The germline CDR1 and CDR2 sequences are SGHNT and YENEEA. Full variable domain (outside the CDR3, taken from reference TRBV11-3 and TRBJ2-3): EAGVVQSPRYKIIEKKQPVAFWCNPISGHNTLYWYLQNLGQGPELLIRYENEEAVDDSQLPKDRFSAERLKGVDSTLKIQPAELGDSAVYLCASSLESTGTDTQYFGPGTRLTVL.

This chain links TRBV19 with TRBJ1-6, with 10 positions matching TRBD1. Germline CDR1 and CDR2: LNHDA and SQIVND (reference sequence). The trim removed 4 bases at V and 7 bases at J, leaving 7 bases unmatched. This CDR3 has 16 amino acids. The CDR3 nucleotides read TGTGCCAGTAGTAAAACCGGGACAGGGGTGAATTCACCCCTCCACTTT. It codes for CASSKTGTGVNSPLHF.

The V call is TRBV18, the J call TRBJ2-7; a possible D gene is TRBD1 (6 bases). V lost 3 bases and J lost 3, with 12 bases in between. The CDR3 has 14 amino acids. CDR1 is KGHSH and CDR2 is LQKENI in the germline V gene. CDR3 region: CASSPTGQGYEQYF. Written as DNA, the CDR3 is TGTGCCAGCTCACCGACAGGTCAAGGCTACGAGCAGTACTTC.

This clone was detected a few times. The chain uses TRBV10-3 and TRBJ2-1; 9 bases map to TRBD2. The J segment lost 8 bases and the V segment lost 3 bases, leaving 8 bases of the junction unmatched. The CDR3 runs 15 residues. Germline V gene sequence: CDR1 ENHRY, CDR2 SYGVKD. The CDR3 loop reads CAISDWVLAGDEQFF. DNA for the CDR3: TGTGCCATCAGTGACTGGGTGTTAGCGGGGGATGAGCAGTTCTTC.

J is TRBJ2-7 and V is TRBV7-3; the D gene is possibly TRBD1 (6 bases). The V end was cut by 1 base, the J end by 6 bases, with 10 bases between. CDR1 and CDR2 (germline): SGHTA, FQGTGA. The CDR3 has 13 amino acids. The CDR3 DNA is TGTGCCAGCAGCTTAATTCAGGGGTCCGAGCAGTACTTC. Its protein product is CASSLIQGSEQYF.